The sequence of this TCR delta chain was determined in a study of human gamma delta and Vdelta1 T cells (dated by TCRdb to between 2018 and 2020). Notes on the research overall: In this study, the researchers looked at Delta One T cells, which are Vd1+ gamma-delta T cells, to see how well they work as cytotoxic effectors against acute myeloid leukemia.

The method was PCR. The sequencing machine was an Illumina MiSeq. The public reads were reprocessed by TCRdb using CATT, and rows of matching DNA were later combined. The sample includes some 13,000 delta-chain clones, with under 55% observed a single time. The top ten hold 1.5% of the sample. From V the trimming removes 2 bases and from J it removes 0 bases, while the gene matches leave 17 bases of the junction unaccounted for. From a lookup of the germline V gene, CDR1 and CDR2 are TSWWSYY and QGS. The CDR3 sequence holds 20 residues, the cysteine and phenylalanine included. Of the read, only the CDR3 DNA is kept; its 60 bases are in frame from base 1. A note on this clone: Its cognate antigen has yet to be identified. No base quality values were provided; no much bigger clone lies one nucleotide off.

What the work shows at the level of the full study, not this receptor alone: According to the report, Delta One T cells were polyclonal and showed broad cytotoxic targeting of acute myeloid leukemia.

The sequence is built from TRDV1 and TRDJ1; TRDD3 aligns with 8 central bases. This clonotype originated in a human donor in good health. Source material: Vdelta1 gamma-delta T cells from blood grown in culture (DOT cells). The sample's cell subset or site label, in plain terms: Delta One T cells, in vitro expanded/differentiated Vd1+ gamma-delta T cells. The CDR3 protein: CALGECHRFTGGIYTDKLIF. The DNA sequence reads TGTGCTCTTGGGGAATGTCATCGGTTCACTGGGGGGATTTACACCGATAAACTCATCTTT.